Below, 28 T cell receptor beta chains from the same sample are listed, as sequenced in a study of control samples from healthy donors and cancer patients (TCRdb year 2020). Receptor amplification or capture employed the immunoSEQ multiplex PCR assay. The table was pulled from immuneACCESS by TCRdb, which kept in-frame rearrangements only. Such tables lose some clones; where checked, under half of the loss comes from unresolved V genes, and the rest has no known cause. This sample gives some 40,000 clones in total; about 94% of them show up just once. The top ten clones comprise 20% to 30% of the sample. Sequencing input: blood. The receptors come from a man aged 55 to 70 in good health.

The chain couples TRBV6-1 to TRBJ2-7; TRBD2 matches 9 bases. This CDR3 comprises 16 residues. Trimming cost V 2 bases and J 2 bases; bases outside gene matches: 7. Germline CDR1 reads MNHNS; CDR2 reads SASEGT. The CDR3 spells CASSEYALAGTYEQYF. The CDR3 DNA reads TGTGCCAGCAGTGAATATGCCCTAGCGGGAACCTACGAGCAGTACTTC.

The chain combines TRBV19 with TRBJ2-1; 7 bases map to TRBD2. From germline, CDR1 is LNHDA and CDR2 SQIVND (reference sequence). V shed 3 bases, J shed 11 bases, and the junction held 10 bases outside the gene matches. The CDR3 has 14 residues. The chain's CDR3 is CASSIPSGGRKQFF. CDR3 bases: TGTGCCAGTAGTATTCCCTCTGGCGGGAGAAAGCAGTTCTTC.

This sequence joins TRBV19 and TRBJ2-5; 7 bases line up with TRBD2. The germline CDR1 and CDR2 sequences are LNHDA and SQIVND (reference sequence). J gave up 2 bases and V 2 bases, and 14 bases lay outside the gene matches. The CDR3 sequence is 18 residues long. The CDR3 sequence is CASSIRGRAFSFQETQYF. DNA of the CDR3: TGTGCCAGTAGTATACGAGGGAGGGCCTTTTCTTTTCAAGAGACCCAGTACTTC.

The chain's CDR3 is CASSLGAGETQYF. CDR3 bases: TGTGCCAGCAGTTTGGGAGCTGGAGAGACCCAGTACTTC. The chain recombines TRBV27 with TRBJ2-5; D might be TRBD2 (5 bases). The CDR3 length is 13 residues. Germline assignment: CDR1 MNHEY and CDR2 SMNVEV (reference sequence). The V and J ends lost 3 bases and 4 bases respectively, with 9 bases between them.

This clone was seen only a few times. This rearrangement joins TRBV29-1 to TRBJ1-2, with D unresolved. Trimming stripped 3 bases from V and 3 bases from J, with 14 bases between. The germline gives CDR1 SQVTM, CDR2 ANQGSEA. This CDR3 has 14 amino acids. The CDR3 DNA sequence: TGCAGCGTTGATGGGCAGGAGACACACTATGGCTACACCTTC. The encoded protein is CSVDGQETHYGYTF.

CDR3 loop: CASSYWTSGSFGYEQYF. The CDR3 DNA reads TGTGCCAGCAGCTACTGGACTAGCGGGAGTTTTGGATACGAGCAGTACTTC. The chain joins TRBV5-6 to TRBJ2-7; 13 nucleotides align to TRBD2. V lost 3 bases to trimming and J lost 4 bases; unmatched junction nucleotides: 10. This CDR3 is built from 17 residues. Germline values: CDR1 SGHDT, CDR2 YYEEEE.

This chain joins TRBV18 and TRBJ2-5, with TRBD2 identical over 7 bases. V shed 1 base, J shed 2 bases, and the junction held 16 bases outside the gene matches. Per germline, CDR1 KGHSH and CDR2 LQKENI. The CDR3 runs to 19 residues. The CDR3 here is CASSPLGPSALRGQETQYF. DNA for the CDR3: TGTGCCAGCTCACCACTCGGTCCCAGTGCACTGCGGGGGCAAGAGACCCAGTACTTC.

DNA for the CDR3: TGTGCCAGCAGTCCAAGGATCAGGGCAAGCGCAGATACGCAGTATTTT. Translating it yields CASSPRIRASADTQYF. J is TRBJ2-3 and V is TRBV25-1; a weak D match, TRBD1 (5 bases). Germline V lookup: CDR1 MGHDK, CDR2 SYGVNS. The CDR3 loop spans 16 amino acids. The V end lost 5 bases, the J end lost 4 bases, and 19 bases lay between the germline ends.

The chain combines TRBV11-1 with TRBJ2-1; TRBD2 agrees at 14 bases. The germline V gene has CDR1 SGHAT and CDR2 FQDESV (reference sequence). Trimming removed 5 bases from V and 9 bases from J; junction bases left unmatched: 9. The CDR3 runs 16 residues. The CDR3 nucleotides are TGTGCCAGCAGCCCCCGACTAGCGGGAGGGCCAGGTGAGCAGTTCTTC. It yields the protein CASSPRLAGGPGEQFF.

The chain is built from TRBV5-6 and TRBJ1-1; TRBD1 agrees at 12 bases. CDR3 length equals 16 residues. With 5 bases clipped from V and 4 bases from J, the junction kept 9 bases outside the gene matches. From germline, CDR1 is SGHDT and CDR2 YYEEEE. The CDR3 DNA sequence: TGTGCCAGCAGAAGTCTCCGGGACAGGGGGCGCACTGAAGCTTTCTTT. It codes for CASRSLRDRGRTEAFF.

The chain carries TRBV7-8 and TRBJ1-2, with D unclear. The CDR3 is 12 residues long. CDR1 and CDR2 (germline): SGHVS, FQNEAQ. V shed 2 bases and J shed 4 bases, with 5 bases lying between them. The CDR3 bases are TGTGCCAGCAGCTTAAACGGCTATGGCTACACCTTC. Amino acids: CASSLNGYGYTF.

The chain uses TRBV9 and TRBJ1-1; tentatively, D is TRBD1 (5 bases). Between the trimmed V and J ends, which lost 0 bases and 1 base, there was a span of 10 bases. The CDR3 is made up of 15 amino acids. The germline V gene encodes CDR1 SGDLS and CDR2 YYNGEE. The CDR3 sequence: CASSVEPGPNTEAFF. CDR3 nucleotide sequence: TGTGCCAGCAGCGTAGAACCGGGGCCGAACACTGAAGCTTTCTTT.

The gene calls are TRBV5-8 and TRBJ1-2; D call uncertain. Germline values: CDR1 SGHTS, CDR2 YDEGEE. V was clipped by 2 bases and J by 3 bases, with 8 bases between them. This CDR3 has 13 residues. The CDR3 DNA reads as TGTGCCAGCAGCTTAAGGCAGTACTATGGCTACACCTTC. This codes for CASSLRQYYGYTF.

The chain joins TRBV28 to TRBJ2-7; 8 bases map to TRBD1. There are 15 residues in the CDR3. CDR1 and CDR2 from the germline V gene are MDHEN and SYDVKM. V dropped 4 bases and J dropped 3; count of bases not matched to a gene: 8. CDR3 sequence (DNA): TGTGCCAGCAGTTCGGCAGGGGGCACCCACTACGAGCAGTACTTC. Residues: CASSSAGGTHYEQYF. The complete variable domain, with remaining parts taken from reference TRBV28 and TRBJ2-7, reads DVKVTQSSRYLVKRTGEKVFLECVQDMDHENMFWYRQDPGLGLRLIYFSYDVKMKEKGDIPEGYSVSREKKERFSLILESASTNQTSMYLCASSSAGGTHYEQYFGPGTRLTVT.

J is TRBJ1-2 and V is TRBV29-1, with unresolved D. Germline values: CDR1 SQVTM, CDR2 ANQGSEA. CDR3 length: 14 amino acids. The V end was cut by 0 bases, the J end by 0 bases, with 8 bases between. The CDR3 DNA is TGCAGCGTTGAAGATCACAACTCTAACTATGGCTACACCTTC. Protein sequence: CSVEDHNSNYGYTF.

This chain joins TRBV15 and TRBJ1-5; 7 nucleotides match TRBD1. J was trimmed by 3 bases and V by 1 base; bases with no gene match: 12. CDR3 size: 18 residues. The V gene's germline CDR1 is LNHNV and CDR2 YYDKDF (reference sequence). CDR3 amino acids: CATSRGTGTVNINQPQHF. The CDR3 DNA reads as TGTGCCACCAGCAGAGGCACCGGGACAGTTAATATCAATCAGCCCCAGCATTTT.

The genes are TRBV9 and TRBJ1-4; D possibly corresponds to TRBD1 (6 bases). CDR1 is SGDLS, CDR2 YYNGEE, per germline. The V end lost 0 bases, the J end lost 7 bases, and 13 bases lay between the germline ends. The CDR3 sequence is 15 residues long. The CDR3 DNA sequence: TGTGCCAGCAGCGTAGGGGGGGCGCGGGGTGAAAAACTGTTTTTT. This codes for CASSVGGARGEKLFF. Full variable domain (outside the CDR3, taken from reference TRBV9 and TRBJ1-4): DSGVTQTPKHLITATGQRVTLRCSPRSGDLSVYWYQQSLDQGLQFLIQYYNGEERAKGNILERFSAQQFPDLHSELNLSSLELGDSALYFCASSVGGARGEKLFFGSGTQLSVL.

This clone was seen a single time. This sequence joins TRBV3-1 (or the pseudogene TRBV3-2) and TRBJ2-7; 8 bases fit TRBD2. CDR3 size: 15 residues. Looked up from germline, CDR1 is LGHDT and CDR2 is YNNKEL (reference sequence). The V and J ends lost 5 bases and 2 bases, in that order; junction bases with no gene match: 8. The CDR3 region is CASSDPTGGTYEQYF. The DNA of the CDR3 is TGTGCCAGCAGCGATCCAACGGGAGGGACCTACGAGCAGTACTTC.

This chain uses TRBV11-3 with TRBJ1-6; D might be TRBD1 (5 bases). CDR3 size: 14 residues. CDR1 SGHNT and CDR2 YENEEA come from the germline V gene. Trimming cost V 1 base and J 10 bases, with 11 bases left between them. CDR3 DNA sequence: TGTGCCAGCAGCTTAGGACATGGGGGGTCACCCCTCCACTTT. Translating gives CASSLGHGGSPLHF.

This clone was seen just once. V usage is TRBV24-1 and J usage is TRBJ2-3, with 7 positions matching TRBD1. The germline V gene encodes CDR1 KGHDR and CDR2 SFDVKD. The V and J ends lost 3 bases and 1 base, in that order; junction bases with no gene match: 3. This CDR3 region has 15 residues. The chain's CDR3 is CATSDRGLGTDTQYF. The CDR3 DNA reads as TGTGCCACCAGTGATAGGGGGCTCGGCACAGATACGCAGTATTTT.

This rearrangement joins TRBV6-1 to TRBJ2-3, with TRBD2 matching 7 bases. The J segment lost 4 bases and the V segment lost 2 bases, leaving 6 bases of the junction unmatched. There are 15 residues in the CDR3. CDR1 is MNHNS, CDR2 SASEGT, per germline. CDR3 amino acids: CASSETGGGADTQYF. The DNA of the CDR3 is TGTGCCAGCAGTGAAACGGGGGGAGGTGCAGATACGCAGTATTTT.

This chain uses TRBV24-1 with TRBJ2-7; maybe TRBD2 (7 bases). Germline CDR1 and CDR2: KGHDR and SFDVKD. V lost 12 bases, J lost 0 bases, and 14 bases lay in between. The CDR3 has 13 residues. The CDR3 nucleotides are TGTGCCGCTGGGGGGGCCGACTCCTACGAGCAGTACTTC. Protein: CAAGGADSYEQYF.

The sample holds one count of this clone. This chain joins TRBV9 and TRBJ1-6; D gene uncertain. Looked up from germline, CDR1 is SGDLS and CDR2 is YYNGEE. The CDR3 is 17 amino acids. V lost 0 bases and J lost 0, with 10 bases in between. CDR3 in amino acids: CASSVAPQSSYNSPLHF. DNA of the CDR3: TGTGCCAGCAGCGTAGCTCCTCAGAGCTCCTATAATTCACCCCTCCACTTT.

The chain employs TRBV7-9 and TRBJ1-5, with 7 bases matching TRBD1. The germline V gene has CDR1 SEHNR and CDR2 FQNEAQ (reference sequence). The CDR3 runs 14 residues. Losses at the gene ends were 11 bases for V and 0 bases for J; bases not matched to a gene: 7. Here the CDR3 DNA reads TGTGCCGTCCTAGGGGGCGATAGCAATCAGCCCCAGCATTTT. It encodes CAVLGGDSNQPQHF.

The rearrangement links TRBV18 to TRBJ1-2; weak D call: TRBD1 (5 bases). The V and J ends lost 0 bases and 7 bases respectively, with 9 bases between them. Looked up from germline, CDR1 is KGHSH and CDR2 is LQKENI. The CDR3 contains 13 residues. DNA for the CDR3: TGTGCCAGCTCACCACCTCAGGGTGGTGGCTACACCTTC. Translating gives CASSPPQGGGYTF.

The V and J genes are TRBV7-9 and TRBJ2-3; D may be TRBD1 (5 bases). V lost 4 bases to trimming and J lost 7 bases, with 15 bases between them. The CDR3 totals 14 residues. Germline CDR1 is SEHNR and CDR2 is FQNEAQ (reference sequence). As DNA, the CDR3 is TGTGCCAGCAGCTCCGGACAAACCCTTTATACGCAGTATTTT. This encodes CASSSGQTLYTQYF.

In its sample, this clone was seen once. The V call is TRBV11-3, the J call TRBJ2-3, with 11 bases that match TRBD2. V dropped 1 base and J dropped 3; count of bases not matched to a gene: 6. The CDR3 sequence is 17 residues long. The germline gives CDR1 SGHNT, CDR2 YENEEA. CDR3 nucleotide sequence: TGTGCCAGCAGCTTAGGTAGCGGGAGGGCCGGTACAGATACGCAGTATTTT. It encodes CASSLGSGRAGTDTQYF.

The rearrangement links TRBV10-2 to TRBJ2-7; 14 bases line up with TRBD2. The CDR3 runs 16 residues. The germline CDR1 and CDR2 sequences are WSHSY and SAAADI. V shed 0 bases, J shed 4 bases, and the junction held 2 bases outside the gene matches. CDR3 sequence reads: CASSESRLAGGYEQYF. CDR3 coding DNA: TGCGCCAGCAGTGAGTCGCGACTAGCGGGAGGGTACGAGCAGTACTTC.